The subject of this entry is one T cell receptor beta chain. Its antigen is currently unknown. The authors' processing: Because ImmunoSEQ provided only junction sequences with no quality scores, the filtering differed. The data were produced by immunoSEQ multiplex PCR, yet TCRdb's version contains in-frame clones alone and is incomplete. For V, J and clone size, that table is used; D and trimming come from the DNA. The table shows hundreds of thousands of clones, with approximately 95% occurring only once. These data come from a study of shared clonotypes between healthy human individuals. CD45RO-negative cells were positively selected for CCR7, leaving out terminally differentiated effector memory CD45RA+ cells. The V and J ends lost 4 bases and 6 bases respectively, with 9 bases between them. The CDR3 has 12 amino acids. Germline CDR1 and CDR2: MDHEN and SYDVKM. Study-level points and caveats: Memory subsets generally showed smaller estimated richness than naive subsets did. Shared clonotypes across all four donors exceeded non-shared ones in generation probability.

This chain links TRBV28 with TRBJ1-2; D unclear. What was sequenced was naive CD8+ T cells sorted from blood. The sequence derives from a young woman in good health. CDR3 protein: CASSWAVNGYTF. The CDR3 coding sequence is TGTGCCAGCAGTTGGGCGGTTAATGGCTACACCTTC.